This T cell receptor (beta chain) was recorded in a study of T cell responses to AZD1222 COVID-19 vaccine. This clone was detected many times. Its antigen is as yet unknown. Sequenced by immunoSEQ multiplex PCR; TCRdb stores in-frame clones only, minus some. The sample lists 150,000 to 200,000 clones; approximately 92% were seen once. Study outcomes and limitations: AZD1222 recipients seropositive at baseline numbered only six or seven. Most donors were white British and more were female, and clonal diversity was possibly underestimated. Variant regions that are unmutated are reportedly the target of nearly half of spike-specific TCRs.

The material sequenced was peripheral blood, taken on day 0 of AZD1222 vaccination. The source is an adult in good health.

The CDR3 loop is CASSFGGFNEAFF. The CDR3 DNA reads TGTGCCAGCAGTTTCGGGGGATTCAATGAAGCTTTCTTT. This chain connects TRBV12-3 or TRBV12-4 to TRBJ1-1, with D possibly TRBD1 on 5 matching bases. The CDR3 has 13 amino acids. Trimming left V 3 bases short and J 7 bases short, with 12 bases between.